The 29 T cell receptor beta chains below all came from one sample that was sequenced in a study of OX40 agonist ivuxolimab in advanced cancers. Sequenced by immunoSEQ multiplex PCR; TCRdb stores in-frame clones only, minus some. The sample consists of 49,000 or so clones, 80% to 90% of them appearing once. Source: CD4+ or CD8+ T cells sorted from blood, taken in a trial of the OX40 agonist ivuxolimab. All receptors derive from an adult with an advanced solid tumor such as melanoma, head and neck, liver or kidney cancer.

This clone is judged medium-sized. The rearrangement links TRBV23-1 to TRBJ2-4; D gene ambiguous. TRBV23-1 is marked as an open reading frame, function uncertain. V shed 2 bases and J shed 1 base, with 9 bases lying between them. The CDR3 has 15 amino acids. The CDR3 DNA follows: TGCGCCAGCAGTCAACACCCACAGGCCAAAAACATTCAGTACTTC. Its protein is CASSQHPQAKNIQYF.

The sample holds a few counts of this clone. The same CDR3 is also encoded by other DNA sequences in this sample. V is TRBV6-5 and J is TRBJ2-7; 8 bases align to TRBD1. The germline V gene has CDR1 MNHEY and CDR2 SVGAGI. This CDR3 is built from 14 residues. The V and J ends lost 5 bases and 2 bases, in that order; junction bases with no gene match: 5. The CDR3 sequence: CASSPGQGTYEQYF. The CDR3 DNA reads TGTGCCAGCAGTCCCGGACAGGGAACCTACGAGCAGTACTTC.

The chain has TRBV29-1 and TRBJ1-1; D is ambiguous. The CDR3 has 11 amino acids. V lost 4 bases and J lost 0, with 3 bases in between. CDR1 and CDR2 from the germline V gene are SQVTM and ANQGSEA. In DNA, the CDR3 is TGCAGCGTTGGAGTGAACACTGAAGCTTTCTTT. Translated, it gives CSVGVNTEAFF.

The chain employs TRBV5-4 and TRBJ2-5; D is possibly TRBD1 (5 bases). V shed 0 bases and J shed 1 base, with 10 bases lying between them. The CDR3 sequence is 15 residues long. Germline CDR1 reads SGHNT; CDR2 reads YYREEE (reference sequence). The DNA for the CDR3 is TGTGCCAGCAGCTTGGTAGGAGACAGCCAAGAGACCCAGTACTTC. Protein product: CASSLVGDSQETQYF.

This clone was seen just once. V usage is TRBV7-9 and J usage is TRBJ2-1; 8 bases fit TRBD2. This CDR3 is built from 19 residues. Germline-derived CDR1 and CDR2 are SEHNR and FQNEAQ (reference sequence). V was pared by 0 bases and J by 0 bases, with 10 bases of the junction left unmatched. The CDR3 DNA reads TGTGCCAGCAGCTTAGCGCGGGAGGCCTACGTCTACTCCTACAATGAGCAGTTCTTC. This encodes CASSLAREAYVYSYNEQFF.

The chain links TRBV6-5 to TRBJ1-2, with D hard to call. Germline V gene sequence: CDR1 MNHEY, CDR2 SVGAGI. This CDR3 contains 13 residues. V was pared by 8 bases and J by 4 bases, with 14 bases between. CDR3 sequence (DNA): TGTGCCAGCCAGTCCAGCAGCACCTATGGCTACACCTTC. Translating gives CASQSSSTYGYTF.

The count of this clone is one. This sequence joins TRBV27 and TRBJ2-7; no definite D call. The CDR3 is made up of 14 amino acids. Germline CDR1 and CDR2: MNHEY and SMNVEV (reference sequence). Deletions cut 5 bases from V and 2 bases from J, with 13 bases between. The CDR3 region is CASSSLGGTYEQYF. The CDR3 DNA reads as TGTGCCAGCAGTAGTCTTGGCGGAACCTACGAGCAGTACTTC.

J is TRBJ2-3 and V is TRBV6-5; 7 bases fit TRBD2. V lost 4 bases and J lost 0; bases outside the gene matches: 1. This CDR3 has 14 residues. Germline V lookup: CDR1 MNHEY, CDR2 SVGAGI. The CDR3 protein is CASSWGGSTDTQYF. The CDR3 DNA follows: TGTGCCAGCAGTTGGGGGGGAAGCACAGATACGCAGTATTTT.

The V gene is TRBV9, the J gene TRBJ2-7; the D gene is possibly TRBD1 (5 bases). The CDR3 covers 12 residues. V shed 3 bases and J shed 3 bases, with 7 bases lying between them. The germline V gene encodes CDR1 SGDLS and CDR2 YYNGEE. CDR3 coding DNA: TGTGCCAGCAGCGGAGACAGCTACGAGCAGTACTTC. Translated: CASSGDSYEQYF.

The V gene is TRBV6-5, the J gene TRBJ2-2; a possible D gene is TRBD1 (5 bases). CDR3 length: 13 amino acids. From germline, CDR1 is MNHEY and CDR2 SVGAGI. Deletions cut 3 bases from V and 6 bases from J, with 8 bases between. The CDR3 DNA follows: TGTGCCAGCAGTTATGTGGGGCCCGGGGAGCTGTTTTTT. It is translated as CASSYVGPGELFF.

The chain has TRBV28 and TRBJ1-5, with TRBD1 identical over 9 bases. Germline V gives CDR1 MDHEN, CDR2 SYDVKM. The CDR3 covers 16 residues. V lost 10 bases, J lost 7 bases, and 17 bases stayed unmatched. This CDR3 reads CATRAPRQGERQPQHF. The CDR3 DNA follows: TGTGCCACCCGAGCTCCCAGACAGGGGGAGCGACAGCCCCAGCATTTT.

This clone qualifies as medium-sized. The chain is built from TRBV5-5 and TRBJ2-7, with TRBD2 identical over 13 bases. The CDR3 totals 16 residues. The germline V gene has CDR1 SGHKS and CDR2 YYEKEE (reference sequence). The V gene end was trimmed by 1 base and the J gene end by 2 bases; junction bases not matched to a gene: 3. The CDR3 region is CASSLTSGRDPYEQYF. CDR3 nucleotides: TGTGCCAGCAGCTTGACTAGCGGGAGGGATCCCTACGAGCAGTACTTC. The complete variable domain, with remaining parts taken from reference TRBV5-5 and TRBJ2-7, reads DAGVTQSPTHLIKTRGQQVTLRCSPISGHKSVSWYQQVLGQGPQFIFQYYEKEERGRGNFPDRFSARQFPNYSSELNVNALLLGDSALYLCASSLTSGRDPYEQYFGPGTRLTVT.

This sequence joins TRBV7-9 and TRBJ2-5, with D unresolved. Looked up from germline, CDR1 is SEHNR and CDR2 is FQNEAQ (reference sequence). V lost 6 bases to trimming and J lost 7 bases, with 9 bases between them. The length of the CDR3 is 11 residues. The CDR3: CASSPAGTQYF. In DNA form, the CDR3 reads TGTGCCAGCAGTCCAGCAGGGACCCAGTACTTC.

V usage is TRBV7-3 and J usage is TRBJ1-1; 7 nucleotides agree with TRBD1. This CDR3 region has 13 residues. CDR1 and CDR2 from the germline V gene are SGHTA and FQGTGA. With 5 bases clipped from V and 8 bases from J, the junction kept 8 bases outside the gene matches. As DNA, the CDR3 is TGTGCCAGCAGCACCCAAGGGGGCAAGGAAGCTTTCTTT. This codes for CASSTQGGKEAFF.

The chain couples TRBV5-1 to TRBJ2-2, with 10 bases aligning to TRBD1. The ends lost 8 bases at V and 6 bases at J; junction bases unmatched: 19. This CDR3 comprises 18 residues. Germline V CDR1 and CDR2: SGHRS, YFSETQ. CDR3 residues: CASSGTGVFMGGAGELFF. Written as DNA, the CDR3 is TGCGCCAGTTCCGGGACAGGGGTTTTCATGGGCGGCGCCGGGGAGCTGTTTTTT.

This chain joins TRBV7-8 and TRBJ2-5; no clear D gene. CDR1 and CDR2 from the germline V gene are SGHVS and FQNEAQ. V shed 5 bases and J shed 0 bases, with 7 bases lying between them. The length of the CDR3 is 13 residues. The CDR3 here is CASSQKYQETQYF. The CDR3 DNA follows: TGTGCCAGCAGCCAAAAGTACCAAGAGACCCAGTACTTC. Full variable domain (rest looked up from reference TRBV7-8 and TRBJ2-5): GAGVSQSPRYKVAKRGQDVALRCDPISGHVSLFWYQQALGQGPEFLTYFQNEAQLDKSGLPSDRFFAERPEGSVSTLKIQRTQQEDSAVYLCASSQKYQETQYFGPGTRLLVL.

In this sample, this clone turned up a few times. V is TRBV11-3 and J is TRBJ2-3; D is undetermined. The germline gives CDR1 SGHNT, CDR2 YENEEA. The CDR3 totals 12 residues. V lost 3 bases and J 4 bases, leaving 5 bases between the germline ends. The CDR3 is CASSFPSDTQYF. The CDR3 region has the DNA TGTGCCAGCAGCTTCCCCTCAGATACGCAGTATTTT.

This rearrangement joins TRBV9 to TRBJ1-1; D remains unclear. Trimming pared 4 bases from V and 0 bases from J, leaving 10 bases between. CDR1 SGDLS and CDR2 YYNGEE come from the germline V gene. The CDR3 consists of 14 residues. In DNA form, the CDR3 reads TGTGCCAGCAGCCCCTCCGGTATGAACACTGAAGCTTTCTTT. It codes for CASSPSGMNTEAFF. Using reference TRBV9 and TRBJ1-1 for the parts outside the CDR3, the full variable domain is DSGVTQTPKHLITATGQRVTLRCSPRSGDLSVYWYQQSLDQGLQFLIQYYNGEERAKGNILERFSAQQFPDLHSELNLSSLELGDSALYFCASSPSGMNTEAFFGQGTRLTVV.

The CDR3 bases are TGCGCCAGCAGCCAAGTGACAAGTGTAGTTAAAGGCTACACCTTC. Its translation is CASSQVTSVVKGYTF. This sequence joins TRBV4-3 and TRBJ1-2; D is undetermined. Looked up from germline, CDR1 is LGHNA and CDR2 is YSLEER. The CDR3 totals 15 residues. With 1 base removed from V and 8 bases from J, the gap between germline ends came to 17 bases.

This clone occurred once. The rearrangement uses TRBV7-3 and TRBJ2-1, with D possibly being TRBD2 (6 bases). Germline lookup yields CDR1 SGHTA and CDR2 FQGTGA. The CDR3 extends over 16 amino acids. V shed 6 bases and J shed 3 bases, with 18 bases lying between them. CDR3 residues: CASSRTGTLDYNEQFF. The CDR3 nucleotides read TGTGCCAGCAGTCGGACCGGGACTTTGGACTACAATGAGCAGTTCTTC. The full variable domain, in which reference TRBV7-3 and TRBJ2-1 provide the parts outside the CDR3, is GAGVSQTPSNKVTEKGKYVELRCDPISGHTALYWYRQSLGQGPEFLIYFQGTGAADDSGLPNDRFFAVRPEGSVSTLKIQRTERGDSAVYLCASSRTGTLDYNEQFFGPGTRLTVL.

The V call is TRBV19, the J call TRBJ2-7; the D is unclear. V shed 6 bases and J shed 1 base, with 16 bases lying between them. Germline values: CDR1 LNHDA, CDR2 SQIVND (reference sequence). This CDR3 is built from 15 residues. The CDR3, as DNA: TGTGCCAGTAGCGACGGTCCCCAACCTTCCTACGAGCAGTACTTC. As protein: CASSDGPQPSYEQYF.

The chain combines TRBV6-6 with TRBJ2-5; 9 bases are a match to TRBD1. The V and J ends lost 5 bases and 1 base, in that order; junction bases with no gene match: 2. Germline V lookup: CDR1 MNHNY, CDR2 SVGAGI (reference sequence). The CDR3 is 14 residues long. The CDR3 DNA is TGTGCCAGCAGTGCGGACAGGGGCCAAGAGACCCAGTACTTC. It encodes CASSADRGQETQYF.

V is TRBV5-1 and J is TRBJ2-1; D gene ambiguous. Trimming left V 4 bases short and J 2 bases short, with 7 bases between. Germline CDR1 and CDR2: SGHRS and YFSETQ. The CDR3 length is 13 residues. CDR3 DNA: TGCGCCAGCAGCCACCTAACCTACAATGAGCAGTTCTTC. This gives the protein CASSHLTYNEQFF.

The chain's CDR3 is CAWRGDRLNYGYTF. CDR3 sequence (DNA): TGTGCCTGGAGGGGGGACAGGCTTAACTATGGCTACACCTTC. The rearrangement links TRBV30 to TRBJ1-2; 8 bases map to TRBD1. With 3 bases clipped from V and 1 base from J, the junction kept 4 bases outside the gene matches. CDR1 and CDR2 from the germline V gene are GTSNPN and SVGIG (reference sequence). The CDR3 totals 14 residues.

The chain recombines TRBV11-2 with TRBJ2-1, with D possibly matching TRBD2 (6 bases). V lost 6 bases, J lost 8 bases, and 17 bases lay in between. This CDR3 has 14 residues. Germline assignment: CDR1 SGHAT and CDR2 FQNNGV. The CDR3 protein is CASSGYQTSYEQFF. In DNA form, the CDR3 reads TGTGCCAGCAGTGGATATCAGACTAGTTATGAGCAGTTCTTC.

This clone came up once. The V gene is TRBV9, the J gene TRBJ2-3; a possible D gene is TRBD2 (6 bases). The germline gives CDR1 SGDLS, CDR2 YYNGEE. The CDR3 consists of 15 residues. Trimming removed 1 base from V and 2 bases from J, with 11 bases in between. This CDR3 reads CASSVTGGTTDTQYF. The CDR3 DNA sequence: TGTGCCAGCAGCGTAACTGGCGGGACCACAGATACGCAGTATTTT.

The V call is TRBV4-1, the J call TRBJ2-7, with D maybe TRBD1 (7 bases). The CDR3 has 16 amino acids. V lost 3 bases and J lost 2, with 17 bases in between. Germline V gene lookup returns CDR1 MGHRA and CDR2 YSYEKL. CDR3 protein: CASSHIGGGGPYEQYF. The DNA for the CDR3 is TGCGCCAGCAGCCATATCGGAGGAGGGGGCCCCTACGAGCAGTACTTC.

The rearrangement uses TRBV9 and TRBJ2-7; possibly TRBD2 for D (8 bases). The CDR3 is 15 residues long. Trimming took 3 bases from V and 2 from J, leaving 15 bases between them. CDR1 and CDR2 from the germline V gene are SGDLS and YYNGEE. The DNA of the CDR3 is TGTGCCAGCAGCGGGGACAGCGGGAGCACCTACGAGCAGTACTTC. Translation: CASSGDSGSTYEQYF.

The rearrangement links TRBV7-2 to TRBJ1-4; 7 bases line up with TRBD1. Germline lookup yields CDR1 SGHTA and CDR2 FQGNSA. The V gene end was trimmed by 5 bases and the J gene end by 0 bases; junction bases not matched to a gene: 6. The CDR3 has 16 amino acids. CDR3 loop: CASSQDQGATNEKLFF. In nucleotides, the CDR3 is TGTGCCAGCAGCCAAGATCAGGGGGCAACTAATGAAAAACTGTTTTTT.